What follows describes a single T cell receptor beta chain. Its target is unknown. The record originates from a study of regulatory T cells in long-lasting Graves disease. Notes on the study in general: When disease was persistent, TRBV28, TRBJ1-2 and TRBJ2-5 were the favored segments.

Construction of TCR beta libraries relied on iRepertoire HTBI primers and on Arm-PCR targeting CDR3 regions. TCRdb re-called the multiplex PCR reads with MiXCR, one entry per CDR3 protein. The repertoire holds roughly 500,000 distinct CDR3 sequences, with approximately 22% as singletons. Time point: persistent/refractory GD, antithyroid drugs over 5 years with positive TRAb. PBMCs provided the RNA from which the TCR library was made. The CDR3 consists of 18 residues. Losses at the gene ends were 0 bases for V and 4 bases for J; bases not matched to a gene: 8. The clonotype was recovered from a female donor with Graves disease. Specimen: peripheral blood mononuclear cells (PBMCs), collected when the disease was refractory, from a patient treated with antithyroid drugs. V and J are TRBV6-7 and TRBJ2-2; the match to TRBD2 covers 10 bases. TRBV6-7 is identified as an open reading frame with a role that is uncertain. CDR3 DNA: TGTGCCAGCAGTTACTCGAGCGGGAGGGCCGATAGCACCGGGGAGCTGTTTTTT. It encodes CASSYSSGRADSTGELFF.